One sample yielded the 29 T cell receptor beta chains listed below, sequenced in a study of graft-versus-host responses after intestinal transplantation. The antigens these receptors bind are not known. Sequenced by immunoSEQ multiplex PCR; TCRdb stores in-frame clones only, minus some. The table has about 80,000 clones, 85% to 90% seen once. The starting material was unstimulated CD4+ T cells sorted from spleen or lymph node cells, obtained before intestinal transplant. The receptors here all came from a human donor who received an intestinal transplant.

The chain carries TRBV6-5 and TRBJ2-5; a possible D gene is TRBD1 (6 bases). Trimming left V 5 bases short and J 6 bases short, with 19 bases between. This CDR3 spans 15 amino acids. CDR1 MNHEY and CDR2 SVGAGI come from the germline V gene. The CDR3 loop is CASSASFGQQQTQYF. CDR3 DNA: TGTGCCAGCAGTGCCTCCTTCGGACAGCAACAGACCCAGTACTTC.

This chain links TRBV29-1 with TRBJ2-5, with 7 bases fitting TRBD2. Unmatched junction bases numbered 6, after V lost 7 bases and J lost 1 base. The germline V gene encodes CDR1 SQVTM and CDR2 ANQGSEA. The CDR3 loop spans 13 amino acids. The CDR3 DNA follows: TGCAGCGGGGGGGGTAGATCCCAAGAGACCCAGTACTTC. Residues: CSGGGRSQETQYF.

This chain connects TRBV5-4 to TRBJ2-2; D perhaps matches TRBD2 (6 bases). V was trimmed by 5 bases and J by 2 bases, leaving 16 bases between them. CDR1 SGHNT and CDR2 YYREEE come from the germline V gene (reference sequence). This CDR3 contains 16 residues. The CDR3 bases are TGTGCCAGCAGTCAAGGGGCGGGATACAACACCGGGGAGCTGTTTTTT. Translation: CASSQGAGYNTGELFF.

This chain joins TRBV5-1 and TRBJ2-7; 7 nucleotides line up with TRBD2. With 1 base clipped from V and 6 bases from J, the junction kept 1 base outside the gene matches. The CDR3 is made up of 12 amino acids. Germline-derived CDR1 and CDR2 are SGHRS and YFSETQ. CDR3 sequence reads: CASSLPGGEQYF. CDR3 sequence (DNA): TGCGCCAGCAGCTTGCCGGGAGGCGAGCAGTACTTC.

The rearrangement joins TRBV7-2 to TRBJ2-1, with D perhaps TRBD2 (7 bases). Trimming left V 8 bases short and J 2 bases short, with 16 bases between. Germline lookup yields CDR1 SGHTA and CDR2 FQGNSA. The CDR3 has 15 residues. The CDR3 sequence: CASPGGRLAYNEQFF. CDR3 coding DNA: TGTGCCAGCCCCGGGGGGCGATTAGCCTACAATGAGCAGTTCTTC.

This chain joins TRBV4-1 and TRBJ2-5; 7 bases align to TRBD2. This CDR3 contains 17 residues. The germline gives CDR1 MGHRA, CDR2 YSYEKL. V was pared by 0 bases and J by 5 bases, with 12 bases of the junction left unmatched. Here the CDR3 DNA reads TGCGCCAGCAGCCAAGATCAATTGCGGGGGTTACGGGAGACCCAGTACTTC. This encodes CASSQDQLRGLRETQYF.

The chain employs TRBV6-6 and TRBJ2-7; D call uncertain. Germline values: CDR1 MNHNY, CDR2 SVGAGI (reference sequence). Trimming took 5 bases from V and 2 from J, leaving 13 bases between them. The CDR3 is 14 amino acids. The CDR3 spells CASSPLLNAYEQYF. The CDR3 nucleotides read TGTGCCAGCAGTCCCCTACTAAACGCCTACGAGCAGTACTTC.

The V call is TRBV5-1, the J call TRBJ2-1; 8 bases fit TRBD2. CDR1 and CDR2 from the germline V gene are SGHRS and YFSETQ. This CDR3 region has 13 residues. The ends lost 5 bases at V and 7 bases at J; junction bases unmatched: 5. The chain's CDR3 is CASRASGPNEQFF. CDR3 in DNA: TGCGCCAGCAGGGCTAGCGGGCCGAATGAGCAGTTCTTC.

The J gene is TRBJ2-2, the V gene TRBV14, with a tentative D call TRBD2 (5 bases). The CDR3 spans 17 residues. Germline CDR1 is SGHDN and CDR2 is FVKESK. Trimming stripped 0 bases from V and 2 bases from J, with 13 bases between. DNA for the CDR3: TGTGCCAGCAGCCAAGAGACCGGGATTTTAAACACCGGGGAGCTGTTTTTT. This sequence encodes CASSQETGILNTGELFF.

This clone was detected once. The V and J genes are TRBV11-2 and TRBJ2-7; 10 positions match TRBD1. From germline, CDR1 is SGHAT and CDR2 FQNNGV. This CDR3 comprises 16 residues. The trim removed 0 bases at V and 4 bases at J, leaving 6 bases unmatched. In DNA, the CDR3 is TGTGCCAGCAGCTTAGATTCCGGGGACAGGGGATACGAGCAGTACTTC. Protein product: CASSLDSGDRGYEQYF.

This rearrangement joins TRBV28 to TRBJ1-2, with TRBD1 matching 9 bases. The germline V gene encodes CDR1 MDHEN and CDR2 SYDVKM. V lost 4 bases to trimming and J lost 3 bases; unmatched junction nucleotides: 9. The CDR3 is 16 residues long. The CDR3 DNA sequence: TGTGCCAGCAGTTCCCACCCCCGACAGGGGGACTATGGCTACACCTTC. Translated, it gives CASSSHPRQGDYGYTF.

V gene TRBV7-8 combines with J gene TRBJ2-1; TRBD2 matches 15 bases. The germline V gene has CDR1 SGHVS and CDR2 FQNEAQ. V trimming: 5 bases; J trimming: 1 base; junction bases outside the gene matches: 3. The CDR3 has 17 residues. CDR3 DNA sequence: TGTGCCAGCAGCGCTGGGACTAGCGGGAGGTCCTACAATGAGCAGTTCTTC. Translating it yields CASSAGTSGRSYNEQFF.

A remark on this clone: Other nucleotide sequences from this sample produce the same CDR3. For the CDR3, the DNA is TGCGCCAGCAGCTTGGGCAGGGCCGATACGCAGTATTTT. Protein: CASSLGRADTQYF. The rearrangement uses TRBV5-1 and TRBJ2-3; a possible D gene is TRBD1 (5 bases). The ends were cut back, 0 bases at V and 6 bases at J, with 8 bases in the middle. CDR1 and CDR2 (germline): SGHRS, YFSETQ. CDR3 length: 13 residues.

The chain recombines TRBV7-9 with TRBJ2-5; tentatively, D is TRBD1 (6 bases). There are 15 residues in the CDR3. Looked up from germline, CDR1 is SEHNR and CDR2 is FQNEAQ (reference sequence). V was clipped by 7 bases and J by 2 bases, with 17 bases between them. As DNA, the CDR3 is TGTGCCAGCAAAAAGGGGAACAGGGCACAAGAGACCCAGTACTTC. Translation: CASKKGNRAQETQYF.

The CDR3 bases are TGTGCCAGCTCACCGGGCCTCCAGAACACTGAAGCTTTCTTT. Amino acid sequence: CASSPGLQNTEAFF. This chain uses TRBV18 with TRBJ1-1; D gene ambiguous. Germline CDR1 and CDR2: KGHSH and LQKENI. CDR3 length equals 14 residues. V lost 3 bases and J lost 1, with 9 bases in between.

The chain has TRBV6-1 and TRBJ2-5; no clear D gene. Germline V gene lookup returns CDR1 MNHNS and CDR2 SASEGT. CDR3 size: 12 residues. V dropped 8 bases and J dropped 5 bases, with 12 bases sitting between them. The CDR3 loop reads CASRPRVETQYF. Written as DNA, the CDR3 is TGTGCCAGCCGCCCCCGGGTGGAGACCCAGTACTTC.

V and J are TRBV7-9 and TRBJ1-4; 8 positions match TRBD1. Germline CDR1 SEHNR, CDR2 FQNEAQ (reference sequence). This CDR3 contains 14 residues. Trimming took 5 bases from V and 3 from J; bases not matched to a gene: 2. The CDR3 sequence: CASSRDRPNEKLFF. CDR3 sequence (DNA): TGTGCCAGCAGCCGGGACAGGCCTAATGAAAAACTGTTTTTT.

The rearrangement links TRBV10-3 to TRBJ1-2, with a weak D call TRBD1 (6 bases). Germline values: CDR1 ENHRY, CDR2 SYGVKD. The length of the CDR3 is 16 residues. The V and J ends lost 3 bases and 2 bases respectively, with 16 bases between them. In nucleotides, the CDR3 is TGTGCCATCAGTGAATCGACACAGGGTACAAACTATGGCTACACCTTC. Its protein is CAISESTQGTNYGYTF.

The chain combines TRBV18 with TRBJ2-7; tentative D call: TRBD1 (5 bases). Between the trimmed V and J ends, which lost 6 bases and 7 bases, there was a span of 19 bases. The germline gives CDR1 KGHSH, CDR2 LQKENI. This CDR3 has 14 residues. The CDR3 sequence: CASSQVLGPGEQYF. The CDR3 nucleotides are TGTGCCAGCTCCCAGGTTTTGGGGCCAGGGGAGCAGTACTTC.

In DNA form, the CDR3 reads TGTGCCAGCAGCTTACGGGGAGGGAACACCGGGGAGCTGTTTTTT. It yields the protein CASSLRGGNTGELFF. The chain links TRBV7-8 to TRBJ2-2; weak D call: TRBD2 (6 bases). There are 15 residues in the CDR3. The germline gives CDR1 SGHVS, CDR2 FQNEAQ. The V end lost 2 bases, the J end lost 1 base, and 8 bases lay between the germline ends.

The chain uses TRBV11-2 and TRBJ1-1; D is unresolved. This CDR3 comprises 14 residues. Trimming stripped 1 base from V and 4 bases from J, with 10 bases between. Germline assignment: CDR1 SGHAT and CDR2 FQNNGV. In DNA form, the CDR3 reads TGTGCCAGCAGCTTAGCTGGGCGGGGCACTGAAGCTTTCTTT. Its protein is CASSLAGRGTEAFF.

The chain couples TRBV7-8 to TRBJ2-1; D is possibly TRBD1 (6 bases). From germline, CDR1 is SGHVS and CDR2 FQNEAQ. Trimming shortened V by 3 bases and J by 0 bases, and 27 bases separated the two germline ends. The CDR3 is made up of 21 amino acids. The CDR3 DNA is TGTGCCAGCAGCTTGCTACAGGGCCGGCGATACCGAGGGGCCTCCTACAATGAGCAGTTCTTC. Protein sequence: CASSLLQGRRYRGASYNEQFF.

As DNA, the CDR3 is TGTGCCAGCAGCCAAGAGTGGGCAAATGAAAAACTGTTTTTT. Protein product: CASSQEWANEKLFF. This chain uses TRBV4-2 with TRBJ1-4; D unresolved. The CDR3 loop spans 14 amino acids. Trimming left V 0 bases short and J 5 bases short, with 7 bases between. CDR1 LGHNA and CDR2 YNFKEQ come from the germline V gene.

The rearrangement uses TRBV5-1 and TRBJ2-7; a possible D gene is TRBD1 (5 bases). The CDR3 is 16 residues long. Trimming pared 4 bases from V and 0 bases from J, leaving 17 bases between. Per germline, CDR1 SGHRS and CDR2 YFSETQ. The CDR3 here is CASSANSGPHSYEQYF. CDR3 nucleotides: TGCGCCAGCAGCGCAAACTCAGGGCCCCACTCCTACGAGCAGTACTTC.

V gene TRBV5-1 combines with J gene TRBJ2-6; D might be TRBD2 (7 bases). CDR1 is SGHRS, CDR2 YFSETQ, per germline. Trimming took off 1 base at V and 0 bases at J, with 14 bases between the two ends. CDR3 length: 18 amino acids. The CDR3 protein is CASSLRGGPASGANVLTF. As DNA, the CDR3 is TGCGCCAGCAGCTTGAGGGGGGGCCCAGCCTCTGGGGCCAACGTCCTGACTTTC.

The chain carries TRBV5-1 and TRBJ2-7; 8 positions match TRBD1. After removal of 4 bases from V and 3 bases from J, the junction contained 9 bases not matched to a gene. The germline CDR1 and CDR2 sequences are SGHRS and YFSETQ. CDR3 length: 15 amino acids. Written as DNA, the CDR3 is TGCGCCAGCAGCCTCAAGGACAGGGCGGGCTACGAGCAGTACTTC. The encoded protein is CASSLKDRAGYEQYF.

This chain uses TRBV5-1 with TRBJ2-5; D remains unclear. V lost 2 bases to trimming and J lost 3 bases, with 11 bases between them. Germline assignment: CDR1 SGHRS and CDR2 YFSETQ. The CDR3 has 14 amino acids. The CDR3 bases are TGCGCCAGCAGCTTAATTAGAACAGAAGAGACCCAGTACTTC. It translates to CASSLIRTEETQYF.

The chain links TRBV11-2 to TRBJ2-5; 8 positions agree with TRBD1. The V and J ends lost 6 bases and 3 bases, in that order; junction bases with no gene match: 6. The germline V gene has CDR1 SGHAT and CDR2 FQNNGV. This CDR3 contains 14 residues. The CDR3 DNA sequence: TGTGCCAGCAGTCAGGGGGCGCGTAAAGAGACCCAGTACTTC. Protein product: CASSQGARKETQYF.

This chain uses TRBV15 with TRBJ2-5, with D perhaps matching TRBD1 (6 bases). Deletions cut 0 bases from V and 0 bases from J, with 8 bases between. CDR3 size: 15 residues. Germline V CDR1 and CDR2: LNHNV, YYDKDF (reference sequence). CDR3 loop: CATSRDPGDQETQYF. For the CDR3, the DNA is TGTGCCACCAGCAGAGATCCAGGGGACCAAGAGACCCAGTACTTC.